Listed here are 7 T cell receptor beta chains from one sample, sequenced in a study of T cell responses to AZD1222 COVID-19 vaccine. The protocol was immunoSEQ multiplex PCR, while the TCRdb copy is restricted to in-frame clones and leaves out a portion. The table records fewer than 150,000 clones, 88% of them present only once. The sequencing used peripheral blood, collected on day 0 of AZD1222 vaccination. These receptors all stem from an adult in good health.

The V gene is TRBV1, the J gene TRBJ2-7. TRBV1 corresponds to a pseudogene. There are 14 residues in the CDR3. The CDR3: CTSSQVGVEYEQYF. CDR3 nucleotide sequence: TGCACCAGCAGCCAAGTTGGGGTGGAGTACGAGCAGTACTTC.

The chain links TRBV5-1 to TRBJ2-5; the D gene is possibly TRBD1 (5 bases). V lost 0 bases and J 1 base, leaving 10 bases between the germline ends. This CDR3 comprises 15 residues. The germline V gene encodes CDR1 SGHRS and CDR2 YFSETQ. Here the CDR3 DNA reads TGCGCCAGCAGCTTGGAAAGGGGCTCCCAAGAGACCCAGTACTTC. Protein sequence: CASSLERGSQETQYF.

Regarding this clone: At one boundary the junction diverges from the germline segment, which might be a read error. In DNA, the CDR3 is TGCGCCAGCAGTGATGAGAACCGTCCCTACGATGAGCAGTTCTTC. Its protein product is CASSDENRPYDEQFF. This chain links TRBV10-1 with TRBJ2-1; no clear D. The germline CDR1 and CDR2 sequences are WNHNN and SYGVQD (reference sequence). The CDR3 loop spans 15 amino acids.

This clone appeared a single time. The chain employs TRBV2 and TRBJ2-7, with D possibly TRBD2 on 5 matching bases. CDR1 is SNHLY, CDR2 FYNNEI, per germline. V lost 3 bases and J 0 bases, leaving 15 bases between the germline ends. The CDR3 extends over 16 amino acids. The chain's CDR3 is CASSEEDGRPSYEQYF. CDR3 in DNA: TGTGCCAGCAGTGAGGAGGACGGCCGGCCCTCCTACGAGCAGTACTTC.

This clone was recorded only once. The chain combines TRBV6-6 with TRBJ2-7, with 8 bases aligning to TRBD2. J was trimmed by 7 bases and V by 6 bases; bases with no gene match: 5. CDR3 length equals 12 residues. Per germline, CDR1 MNHNY and CDR2 SVGAGI (reference sequence). The CDR3 is CASSQRGGEQYF. The CDR3 DNA reads as TGTGCCAGCAGCCAACGGGGGGGTGAGCAGTACTTC.

V and J are TRBV28 and TRBJ2-7; TRBD1 matches at 7 bases. V was pared by 4 bases and J by 4 bases, with 4 bases of the junction left unmatched. CDR1 is MDHEN, CDR2 SYDVKM, per germline. The CDR3 has 13 amino acids. The CDR3 is CASSSQGPYEQYF. CDR3 bases: TGTGCCAGCAGTTCACAGGGGCCGTACGAGCAGTACTTC.

The chain is built from TRBV27 and TRBJ2-6; D is unclear. The V end lost 3 bases, the J end lost 2 bases, and 2 bases lay between the germline ends. The CDR3 covers 13 residues. Germline V gene lookup returns CDR1 MNHEY and CDR2 SMNVEV (reference sequence). This chain's CDR3 is CASSFPGANVLTF. In DNA, the CDR3 is TGTGCCAGCAGTTTCCCTGGGGCCAACGTCCTGACTTTC. The full variable domain, with the rest looked up from reference TRBV27 and TRBJ2-6, is EAQVTQNPRYLITVTGKKLTVTCSQNMNHEYMSWYRQDPGLGLRQIYYSMNVEVTDKGDVPEGYKVSRKEKRNFPLILESPSPNQTSLYFCASSFPGANVLTFGAGSRLTVL.